The 24 T cell receptor beta chains below all came from one sample that was sequenced in a study of cytomegalovirus exposure and HLA in healthy donors. The study ran its PCR with 60 Vbeta and 13 Jbeta primers. Clones were sequenced by immunoSEQ multiplex PCR, and TCRdb holds only the in-frame ones, with some missing. Here the sample spans more than 45,000 clones, roughly 79% being singletons. The sequenced sample was PBMCs. These receptors originate from a man aged 50-59 years in good health and CMV-seronegative.

This rearrangement joins TRBV7-9 to TRBJ2-5; 10 nucleotides line up with TRBD1. The CDR3 has 16 residues. V shed 2 bases, J shed 4 bases, and the junction held 7 bases outside the gene matches. Germline CDR1 reads SEHNR; CDR2 reads FQNEAQ (reference sequence). For the CDR3, the DNA is TGTGCCAGCAGCTTAAGTGGGACAGGGGTTGGAGAGACCCAGTACTTC. Protein sequence: CASSLSGTGVGETQYF.

The J gene is TRBJ2-7, the V gene TRBV5-5; 8 positions agree with TRBD1. Per the germline V gene, CDR1 is SGHKS and CDR2 is YYEKEE (reference sequence). V was pared by 4 bases and J by 1 base, with 7 bases of the junction left unmatched. CDR3 length: 15 amino acids. CDR3 in amino acids: CASSHEGQESYEQYF. In DNA, the CDR3 is TGTGCCAGCAGCCACGAGGGACAGGAGTCCTACGAGCAGTACTTC. Supplemented by reference TRBV5-5 and TRBJ2-7, the full variable domain reads DAGVTQSPTHLIKTRGQQVTLRCSPISGHKSVSWYQQVLGQGPQFIFQYYEKEERGRGNFPDRFSARQFPNYSSELNVNALLLGDSALYLCASSHEGQESYEQYFGPGTRLTVT.

CDR3 nucleotides: TGTGCCAGTACCTCTAGGGGGACTAGCGGCTACGAGCAGTACTTC. Amino acids: CASTSRGTSGYEQYF. The gene calls are TRBV19 and TRBJ2-7; TRBD2 matches 11 bases. The CDR3 length is 15 residues. V was clipped by 7 bases and J by 3 bases; unmatched bases: 8. Germline lookup yields CDR1 LNHDA and CDR2 SQIVND (reference sequence).

The chain joins TRBV29-1 to TRBJ2-7, with 9 bases that match TRBD1. Germline-derived CDR1 and CDR2 are SQVTM and ANQGSEA. This CDR3 is built from 13 residues. J lost 1 base, V lost 7 bases, and 5 bases had no gene match. DNA of the CDR3: TGCAGCGCCCGGGACAGGGCGTCCTACGAGCAGTACTTC. Encoded protein: CSARDRASYEQYF.

The chain couples TRBV5-8 to TRBJ2-3, with TRBD1 identical over 7 bases. The germline CDR1 and CDR2 sequences are SGHTS and YDEGEE. The V segment lost 3 bases and the J segment 3 bases; nucleotides outside the gene matches: 10. CDR3 length: 16 residues. The CDR3 coding sequence is TGTGCCAGCAGCTCAGCCGACAGGGATTTTACAGATACGCAGTATTTT. It codes for CASSSADRDFTDTQYF.

The chain couples TRBV5-6 to TRBJ1-2; D is perhaps TRBD1 (6 bases). V was shortened by 2 bases and J by 4 bases, with 9 bases between the two germline ends. This CDR3 has 13 residues. CDR1 SGHDT and CDR2 YYEEEE come from the germline V gene. For the CDR3, the DNA is TGTGCCAGCAGCTTACAGGGTACCTATGGCTACACCTTC. Protein sequence: CASSLQGTYGYTF.

J is TRBJ1-5 and V is TRBV18, with D hard to call. Trimming stripped 5 bases from V and 5 bases from J, with 10 bases between. Germline CDR1 reads KGHSH; CDR2 reads LQKENI. The length of the CDR3 is 13 residues. DNA of the CDR3: TGTGCCAGCTCAGAGGGAAGGGATCAGCCCCAGCATTTT. It yields the protein CASSEGRDQPQHF.

This clone was seen only a few times. The J gene is TRBJ2-7, the V gene TRBV6-5, with D maybe TRBD2 (5 bases). V lost 7 bases and J lost 6, with 19 bases in between. From germline, CDR1 is MNHEY and CDR2 SVGAGI. The length of the CDR3 is 14 residues. CDR3 nucleotides: TGTGCCAGCACCTCCGGGATAAAGATAGGCGAGCAGTACTTC. It codes for CASTSGIKIGEQYF.

V usage is TRBV5-4 and J usage is TRBJ2-3; D might be TRBD1 (5 bases). Per the germline V gene, CDR1 is SGHNT and CDR2 is YYREEE (reference sequence). The CDR3 consists of 16 residues. V lost 0 bases and J lost 1, with 12 bases in between. This chain's CDR3 is CASSLAGFKGTDTQYF. CDR3 DNA sequence: TGTGCCAGCAGCTTGGCAGGGTTTAAGGGCACAGATACGCAGTATTTT.

This clone turned up a few times. The rearrangement joins TRBV2 to TRBJ1-1, with a tentative D call TRBD1 (5 bases). This CDR3 contains 13 residues. The germline V gene encodes CDR1 SNHLY and CDR2 FYNNEI. V was clipped by 6 bases and J by 1 base, with 9 bases between them. The CDR3 loop is CASSSDTNTEAFF. In DNA, the CDR3 is TGTGCCAGCAGCTCGGACACGAACACTGAAGCTTTCTTT.

This chain joins TRBV5-1 and TRBJ1-2; TRBD1 aligns across 11 bases. Germline CDR1 and CDR2: SGHRS and YFSETQ. Trimming took 3 bases from V and 8 from J; bases not matched to a gene: 9. CDR3 length: 15 amino acids. CDR3 amino acids: CASSYKDRGLGGYTF. CDR3 bases: TGCGCCAGCAGCTACAAGGACAGGGGGCTCGGGGGCTACACCTTC.

This clone was found once. The V gene is TRBV6-5, the J gene TRBJ1-2; D unresolved. The CDR3 consists of 13 residues. V lost 6 bases and J lost 3, with 11 bases in between. Germline CDR1 MNHEY, CDR2 SVGAGI. The CDR3: CASRLTTYYGYTF. The CDR3 DNA sequence: TGTGCCAGCAGACTCACCACCTACTATGGCTACACCTTC.

The rearrangement joins TRBV30 to TRBJ2-1, with D perhaps TRBD1 (5 bases). The ends were cut back, 0 bases at V and 6 bases at J, with 9 bases in the middle. Germline V lookup: CDR1 GTSNPN, CDR2 SVGIG (reference sequence). CDR3 length: 13 residues. The CDR3 region is CAWSVLRGNEQFF. The CDR3 region has the DNA TGTGCCTGGAGTGTACTAAGGGGCAATGAGCAGTTCTTC.

This clone was counted between two and nine times. The chain links TRBV5-3 to TRBJ2-3, with D tentatively TRBD2 (6 bases). TRBV5-3 is labeled an ORF, and its function is uncertain. V lost 2 bases, J lost 0 bases, and 10 bases lay in between. The length of the CDR3 is 15 residues. The CDR3 DNA reads TGTGCCAGAAGCTTTCTGGAGGGGAGCACAGATACGCAGTATTTT. It encodes CARSFLEGSTDTQYF.

The rearrangement links TRBV7-7 to TRBJ1-1; D is uncertain. Trimming removed 4 bases at V and 3 bases at J, with 9 bases between. CDR1 and CDR2 (germline): SSHAT, FNYEAQ (reference sequence). This CDR3 region has 13 residues. Here the CDR3 reads CASSYGPYTEAFF. The DNA for the CDR3 is TGTGCCAGCAGCTATGGGCCATACACTGAAGCTTTCTTT.

The rearrangement uses TRBV11-3 and TRBJ2-2; 9 bases line up with TRBD1. Trimming at V came to 2 bases and at J to 1 base, leaving 2 bases not matched to a gene. Germline values: CDR1 SGHNT, CDR2 YENEEA. This CDR3 comprises 16 residues. The CDR3 bases are TGTGCCAGCAGCTTACGGACAGGGGTGAACACCGGGGAGCTGTTTTTT. Amino acids: CASSLRTGVNTGELFF.

The rearrangement uses TRBV9 and TRBJ2-1, with a tentative D call TRBD1 (6 bases). The CDR3 length is 19 residues. The germline V gene has CDR1 SGDLS and CDR2 YYNGEE. The V and J ends lost 4 bases and 4 bases respectively, with 27 bases between them. The CDR3 region has the DNA TGTGCCAGCAGCCATCCACATCATTTAGCGACAGGCCCTTACAATGAGCAGTTCTTC. As protein: CASSHPHHLATGPYNEQFF.

V gene TRBV7-9 combines with J gene TRBJ2-5; TRBD2 might be the D (6 bases). This CDR3 spans 14 amino acids. Germline assignment: CDR1 SEHNR and CDR2 FQNEAQ (reference sequence). V gave up 5 bases and J gave up 2 bases, with 12 bases separating them. Here the CDR3 reads CASSRGTSQETQYF. The CDR3 DNA reads TGTGCCAGCAGCCGGGGGACCTCACAAGAGACCCAGTACTTC.

V gene TRBV7-3 combines with J gene TRBJ2-5; 8 positions match TRBD1. Germline-derived CDR1 and CDR2 are SGHTA and FQGTGA. V lost 2 bases, J lost 4 bases, and 6 bases stayed unmatched. The CDR3 consists of 15 residues. Here the CDR3 reads CASSLLTGVGETQYF. The CDR3 DNA reads as TGTGCCAGCAGCTTACTGACAGGGGTTGGAGAGACCCAGTACTTC.

The chain couples TRBV9 to TRBJ2-3; 11 positions agree with TRBD2. Looked up from germline, CDR1 is SGDLS and CDR2 is YYNGEE. This CDR3 is built from 14 residues. J lost 4 bases, V lost 7 bases, and 5 bases had no gene match. The CDR3, as DNA: TGTGCCAGCTCTTTGACTAGCGGGGCAGATACGCAGTATTTT. It specifies CASSLTSGADTQYF.

Only a few counts were recorded for this clone. The chain employs TRBV7-2 and TRBJ2-1; 8 bases fit TRBD1. Germline CDR1 is SGHTA and CDR2 is FQGNSA. The V segment lost 5 bases and the J segment 4 bases; nucleotides outside the gene matches: 4. There are 14 residues in the CDR3. This CDR3 reads CASSQGAGYNEQFF. In nucleotides, the CDR3 is TGTGCCAGCAGCCAGGGGGCGGGATACAATGAGCAGTTCTTC.

The chain uses TRBV7-3 and TRBJ1-6; 8 bases are a match to TRBD1. With V trimmed by 5 bases and J by 7 bases, 7 bases remained unmatched. CDR1 SGHTA and CDR2 FQGTGA come from the germline V gene. The CDR3 length is 15 residues. CDR3 coding DNA: TGTGCCAGCAGCATAGCAGGACAGGGAAATTCACCCCTCCACTTT. Its protein product is CASSIAGQGNSPLHF.

The chain combines TRBV11-3 with TRBJ2-3, with D possibly TRBD1 on 6 matching bases. Per germline, CDR1 SGHNT and CDR2 YENEEA. The CDR3 runs 17 residues. With 1 base removed from V and 4 bases from J, the gap between germline ends came to 18 bases. CDR3 DNA sequence: TGTGCCAGCAGCTTAGGCCTCGGGGCAGGGGTTGCAGATACGCAGTATTTT. It encodes CASSLGLGAGVADTQYF. Using reference TRBV11-3 and TRBJ2-3 for the parts outside the CDR3, the full variable domain is EAGVVQSPRYKIIEKKQPVAFWCNPISGHNTLYWYLQNLGQGPELLIRYENEEAVDDSQLPKDRFSAERLKGVDSTLKIQPAELGDSAVYLCASSLGLGAGVADTQYFGPGTRLTVL.

This sequence joins TRBV19 and TRBJ1-5; D remains ambiguous. The CDR3 has 17 residues. Deletions cut 6 bases from V and 0 bases from J, with 18 bases between. CDR1 and CDR2 from the germline V gene are LNHDA and SQIVND (reference sequence). CDR3 coding DNA: TGTGCCAGTAGATCCCCCTCTGAAGCGGTTAGCAATCAGCCCCAGCATTTT. Its protein is CASRSPSEAVSNQPQHF.